The 12 T cell receptor beta chains below come from one sample, sequenced in a study of blood T cell repertoires in COVID-19. Profiling relied on immunoSEQ multiplex PCR, and the TCRdb table lists in-frame clones only, not all of them. The table lists about 240,000 clones, around 83% of them singletons. The sequenced sample consisted of peripheral blood. Receptors were obtained from a woman of 80 years or more with acute or convalescent COVID-19.

This clone was picked up a small number of times. This rearrangement joins TRBV10-2 to TRBJ1-2, with TRBD1 matching over 8 bases. The J segment lost 5 bases and the V segment lost 2 bases, leaving 4 bases of the junction unmatched. CDR1 WSHSY and CDR2 SAAADI come from the germline V gene. This CDR3 comprises 14 residues. CDR3 sequence (DNA): TGCGCCAGCAGTGAGCAGGGGGCCAGGTATGGCTACACCTTC. Its protein is CASSEQGARYGYTF.

In DNA form, the CDR3 reads TGTGCCAGCAGCAGGGGGACAGGGGGCAATCAGCCCCAGCATTTT. Its translation is CASSRGTGGNQPQHF. This sequence joins TRBV5-4 and TRBJ1-5; 10 bases agree with TRBD1. Trimming cost V 4 bases and J 2 bases; bases outside gene matches: 3. The length of the CDR3 is 15 residues. Germline V lookup: CDR1 SGHNT, CDR2 YYREEE (reference sequence).

The chain employs TRBV18 and TRBJ2-7, with 7 bases identical to TRBD1. The CDR3 spans 13 residues. J was trimmed by 3 bases and V by 4 bases; bases with no gene match: 3. In germline, CDR1 is KGHSH, CDR2 LQKENI. CDR3 sequence: CASSLRDSYEQYF. In nucleotides, the CDR3 is TGTGCCAGCTCACTCCGGGACAGCTACGAGCAGTACTTC.

This clone was detected only once. The rearrangement links TRBV27 to TRBJ1-6, with D perhaps matching TRBD1 (5 bases). The CDR3 covers 17 residues. Per germline, CDR1 MNHEY and CDR2 SMNVEV (reference sequence). The germline V and J ends were trimmed by 4 bases and 0 bases, with 13 bases remaining between them. This chain's CDR3 is CASSSPSGGSYNSPLHF. DNA for the CDR3: TGTGCCAGCAGTTCCCCAAGCGGGGGCTCCTATAATTCACCCCTCCACTTT.

J is TRBJ2-1 and V is TRBV4-1, with a weak D call TRBD1 (5 bases). From germline, CDR1 is MGHRA and CDR2 YSYEKL. The CDR3 loop spans 15 amino acids. V lost 6 bases to trimming and J lost 1 base, with 13 bases between them. The CDR3 sequence is CASRRSAGSYNEQFF. The CDR3 nucleotides read TGCGCCAGCAGGAGGTCGGCAGGGTCCTACAATGAGCAGTTCTTC.

The chain is built from TRBV7-2 and TRBJ1-2; 8 bases are shared with TRBD1. The germline V gene has CDR1 SGHTA and CDR2 FQGNSA. The ends lost 5 bases at V and 5 bases at J; junction bases unmatched: 4. The CDR3 is made up of 13 amino acids. The CDR3 reads CASSQTGVYGYTF. The CDR3 bases are TGTGCCAGCAGCCAGACAGGGGTATATGGCTACACCTTC.

This clone was picked up a small number of times. The chain carries TRBV6-5 and TRBJ1-6; TRBD1 matches 9 bases. This CDR3 region has 15 residues. CDR1 is MNHEY, CDR2 SVGAGI, per germline. V lost 7 bases to trimming and J lost 10 bases; unmatched junction nucleotides: 11. In nucleotides, the CDR3 is TGTGCCAGCACGGTTGGGACAGGGCGAGGGTCACCCCTCCACTTT. Translation gives CASTVGTGRGSPLHF.

J is TRBJ1-1 and V is TRBV9; 7 bases are a match to TRBD1. J lost 2 bases, V lost 4 bases, and 8 bases had no gene match. This CDR3 spans 15 amino acids. The germline CDR1 and CDR2 sequences are SGDLS and YYNGEE. CDR3 in amino acids: CASSPRDRLNTEAFF. In nucleotides, the CDR3 is TGTGCCAGCAGCCCCCGGGACAGACTAAACACTGAAGCTTTCTTT.

The CDR3 DNA follows: TGTGCCAGCAGTTACTCTGCGGGGGAAGCTTTCTTT. This gives the protein CASSYSAGEAFF. The J gene is TRBJ1-1, the V gene TRBV6-5, with D unclear. The V end was cut by 0 bases, the J end by 8 bases, with 7 bases between. Germline V gene sequence: CDR1 MNHEY, CDR2 SVGAGI. CDR3 length equals 12 residues.

The chain recombines TRBV24-1 with TRBJ2-1; unclear D gene. The CDR3 extends over 13 amino acids. The germline V gene has CDR1 KGHDR and CDR2 SFDVKD. The germline V and J ends were trimmed by 7 bases and 3 bases, with 9 bases remaining between them. CDR3 nucleotide sequence: TGTGCCACCAGGGGCCCAATCTACAATGAGCAGTTCTTC. Protein: CATRGPIYNEQFF.

This rearrangement joins TRBV2 to TRBJ2-2, with TRBD2 as a possible D gene (6 bases). V was clipped by 4 bases and J by 2 bases, with 11 bases between them. The germline CDR1 and CDR2 sequences are SNHLY and FYNNEI. CDR3 length: 15 residues. Here the CDR3 reads CASSGRGRNTGELFF. The CDR3 DNA follows: TGTGCCAGCAGTGGGCGGGGCCGTAACACCGGGGAGCTGTTTTTT.

The CDR3 DNA reads TGCGCCAGCAGTTTTATCGAGGGCACTGAAGCTTTCTTT. Encoded protein: CASSFIEGTEAFF. The rearrangement joins TRBV5-1 to TRBJ1-1; D uncertain. Between the trimmed V and J ends, which lost 5 bases and 4 bases, there was a span of 12 bases. The germline CDR1 and CDR2 sequences are SGHRS and YFSETQ. There are 13 residues in the CDR3. The entire variable domain, with the rest obtained from reference TRBV5-1 and TRBJ1-1, is as follows: KAGVTQTPRYLIKTRGQQVTLSCSPISGHRSVSWYQQTPGQGLQFLFEYFSETQRNKGNFPGRFSGRQFSNSRSEMNVSTLELGDSALYLCASSFIEGTEAFFGQGTRLTVV.